The 30 T cell receptor beta chains below all came from one sample that was sequenced in a study of blood T cell repertoires in COVID-19. Repertoires were generated with immunoSEQ multiplex PCR, while TCRdb's copy carries only in-frame clones and drops some. The table shows about 290,000 clones, with roughly 86% occurring only once. Sequenced input: peripheral blood. All receptors derive from a woman aged 25 to 39 with COVID-19, enrolled during active disease.

The J gene is TRBJ2-1, the V gene TRBV27, with D possibly being TRBD2 (6 bases). The CDR3 sequence is 13 residues long. The V end lost 7 bases, the J end lost 16 bases, and 23 bases lay between the germline ends. CDR1 is MNHEY, CDR2 SMNVEV, per germline (reference sequence). Here the CDR3 reads CASTAPGERNFFF. The CDR3 DNA follows: TGTGCCAGCACGGCCCCGGGGGAGCGGAATTTCTTCTTC.

V and J are TRBV5-1 and TRBJ2-2, with TRBD2 matching 7 bases. The germline V gene encodes CDR1 SGHRS and CDR2 YFSETQ. This CDR3 has 14 amino acids. The trim removed 4 bases at V and 5 bases at J, leaving 5 bases unmatched. CDR3 DNA: TGCGCCAGCAGCATAGAGGGAGGGACCGGGGAGCTGTTTTTT. It is translated as CASSIEGGTGELFF.

The J gene is TRBJ1-1, the V gene TRBV6-5; no definite D call. The CDR3 runs to 13 residues. Trimming took off 2 bases at V and 3 bases at J, with 7 bases between the two ends. CDR1 and CDR2 (germline): MNHEY, SVGAGI. CDR3 in amino acids: CASSYNGDTEAFF. The DNA for the CDR3 is TGTGCCAGCAGTTACAACGGAGACACTGAAGCTTTCTTT.

This sequence joins TRBV5-1 and TRBJ2-1; D remains unclear. V was cut by 4 bases and J by 8 bases, with 10 bases left in between. This CDR3 contains 12 residues. Germline CDR1 SGHRS, CDR2 YFSETQ. The CDR3 region has the DNA TGCGCCAGCAGCCCTTTCACGGATGAGCAGTTCTTC. Protein sequence: CASSPFTDEQFF.

The CDR3 reads CASSGRTGAWTGELFF. The DNA for the CDR3 is TGTGCCAGCAGCGGGAGGACAGGGGCTTGGACCGGGGAGCTGTTTTTT. The chain joins TRBV11-3 to TRBJ2-2, with 9 bases matching TRBD1. V lost 5 bases, J lost 5 bases, and 9 bases stayed unmatched. CDR1 and CDR2 from the germline V gene are SGHNT and YENEEA. The CDR3 extends over 16 amino acids.

This clone showed up just once. The chain is built from TRBV3-1 (or the pseudogene TRBV3-2) and TRBJ2-3; the match to TRBD2 covers 8 bases. The CDR3 runs 18 residues. V shed 4 bases and J 0 bases; nucleotides not matched to a gene: 12. Germline CDR1 is LGHDT and CDR2 is YNNKEL (reference sequence). The DNA for the CDR3 is TGTGCCAGCAGCCGGAGGAGTAGCGGGGTAACAAGCACAGATACGCAGTATTTT. Amino acids: CASSRRSSGVTSTDTQYF.

This rearrangement joins TRBV27 to TRBJ1-6; 11 bases match TRBD1. The length of the CDR3 is 14 residues. CDR1 is MNHEY and CDR2 is SMNVEV in the germline V gene (reference sequence). Germline trimming cut 6 bases from V and 14 bases from J; bases unmatched to any gene: 9. The DNA of the CDR3 is TGTGCCAGCAGGTGGACAGGGGGCCAGGCGTCCCTCCACTTT. It codes for CASRWTGGQASLHF.

The chain carries TRBV4-1 and TRBJ1-1; D uncertain. Germline CDR1 is MGHRA and CDR2 is YSYEKL. This CDR3 comprises 13 residues. V was pared by 2 bases and J by 4 bases, with 8 bases between. In DNA, the CDR3 is TGCGCCAGCAGCCAATATGGAGGCACTGAAGCTTTCTTT. This translates into CASSQYGGTEAFF.

This clone has just one count. One end of the junction is discordant with germline, which a read error may explain. This rearrangement joins TRBV27 to TRBJ1-4; the match to TRBD1 covers 8 bases. The CDR3 has 14 residues. The germline CDR1 and CDR2 sequences are MNHEY and SMNVEV (reference sequence). The CDR3 sequence: CASSVSGGFEKLFF. CDR3 sequence (DNA): TGTGCCAGCAGTGTATCAGGGGGCTTTGAAAAACTGTTTTTT.

The chain links TRBV3-1 (or the pseudogene TRBV3-2) to TRBJ2-1, with 8 bases aligning to TRBD2. The trim removed 1 base at V and 5 bases at J, leaving 13 bases unmatched. This CDR3 spans 18 amino acids. Germline V gene data show CDR1 as LGHDT and CDR2 as YNNKEL (reference sequence). The CDR3 DNA reads TGTGCCAGCAGCCAAGTCCACCCCAGTACTAGCGGAAACAATGAGCAGTTCTTC. Translation: CASSQVHPSTSGNNEQFF.

Comments on this clone: At one boundary the junction diverges from the germline segment, which might be a read error. The chain employs TRBV7-9 and TRBJ1-1; 10 nucleotides match TRBD1. The CDR3 extends over 16 amino acids. Looked up from germline, CDR1 is SEHNR and CDR2 is FQNEAQ (reference sequence). The CDR3 DNA sequence: TGTGCCAGCAGCTCCACCAATCCGGGACAGGGGTTCGGTTGGGGTTTT. Encoded protein: CASSSTNPGQGFGWGF.

The chain recombines TRBV19 with TRBJ2-6, with D unresolved. The CDR3 runs 13 residues. CDR1 is LNHDA and CDR2 is SQIVND in the germline V gene (reference sequence). Trimming cost V 3 bases and J 9 bases, with 9 bases left between them. The CDR3 protein is CASSIASFNVLTF. As DNA, the CDR3 is TGTGCCAGTAGTATCGCGTCCTTCAACGTCCTGACTTTC.

The chain combines TRBV27 with TRBJ2-2; D uncertain. Between the trimmed V and J ends, which lost 2 bases and 5 bases, there was a span of 9 bases. Germline loops: CDR1 MNHEY, CDR2 SMNVEV (reference sequence). The CDR3 is made up of 14 amino acids. CDR3 nucleotides: TGTGCCAGCAGTTTAGGAGTGAGGACCGGGGAGCTGTTTTTT. Encoded protein: CASSLGVRTGELFF.

The genes are TRBV27 and TRBJ1-3, with D uncertain. This CDR3 region has 14 residues. Per germline, CDR1 MNHEY and CDR2 SMNVEV (reference sequence). The V gene lost 8 bases and the J gene lost 0 bases, with 11 bases spanning the gap. CDR3 sequence reads: CASGRVGSGNTIYF. In DNA, the CDR3 is TGTGCCAGCGGGCGAGTGGGCTCTGGAAACACCATATATTTT.

V gene TRBV28 combines with J gene TRBJ2-1; possible D gene TRBD2, 6 bases. Per the germline V gene, CDR1 is MDHEN and CDR2 is SYDVKM. This CDR3 region has 13 residues. The V end was cut by 5 bases, the J end by 9 bases, with 14 bases between. CDR3: CASSPSTSSEQFF. CDR3 nucleotides: TGTGCCAGCAGTCCCTCGACTAGTTCTGAGCAGTTCTTC.

The V and J genes are TRBV5-1 and TRBJ1-1; 8 nucleotides agree with TRBD1. The CDR3 contains 14 residues. The trim removed 5 bases at V and 1 base at J, leaving 4 bases unmatched. Germline V lookup: CDR1 SGHRS, CDR2 YFSETQ. As DNA, the CDR3 is TGCGCCAGCAGAACAGGGGGGGCGAACACTGAAGCTTTCTTT. Translating gives CASRTGGANTEAFF.

V usage is TRBV5-6 and J usage is TRBJ1-6; perhaps TRBD1 as D (6 bases). Per germline, CDR1 SGHDT and CDR2 YYEEEE. Trimming took 4 bases from V and 7 from J, leaving 15 bases between them. The CDR3 length is 15 residues. In nucleotides, the CDR3 is TGTGCCAGCAGCCACAGAACAGGGTGGAATTCACCCCTCCACTTT. Protein product: CASSHRTGWNSPLHF.

The V and J genes are TRBV19 and TRBJ1-2, with 7 bases that match TRBD1. CDR1 and CDR2 from the germline V gene are LNHDA and SQIVND (reference sequence). The CDR3 extends over 16 amino acids. Trimming took 6 bases from V and 0 from J; bases not matched to a gene: 10. CDR3 region: CASSETGAVTNYGYTF. The CDR3 DNA follows: TGTGCCAGTAGCGAAACAGGGGCTGTAACTAACTATGGCTACACCTTC.

The chain links TRBV30 to TRBJ1-2; no clear D. Per the germline V gene, CDR1 is GTSNPN and CDR2 is SVGIG (reference sequence). This CDR3 has 13 residues. V lost 2 bases, J lost 0 bases, and 7 bases lay in between. CDR3 coding DNA: TGTGCCTGGAGTCTAGTAGCTAACTATGGCTACACCTTC. It yields the protein CAWSLVANYGYTF.

This clone was observed a single time. This chain joins TRBV6-5 and TRBJ1-2; no clear D gene. V shed 7 bases and J shed 7 bases, with 13 bases lying between them. This CDR3 contains 12 residues. Per germline, CDR1 MNHEY and CDR2 SVGAGI. CDR3: CASNLATGGYTF. The DNA of the CDR3 is TGTGCCAGCAATTTGGCAACGGGTGGCTACACCTTC.

This clone was recorded once. The chain combines TRBV4-1 with TRBJ2-3; a possible D gene is TRBD2 (6 bases). V was shortened by 0 bases and J by 6 bases, with 16 bases between the two germline ends. The CDR3 length is 16 residues. Germline-derived CDR1 and CDR2 are MGHRA and YSYEKL. The CDR3 here is CASSQELSGLLDTQYF. CDR3 DNA: TGCGCCAGCAGCCAAGAACTCTCGGGACTTTTGGATACGCAGTATTTT.

This chain links TRBV7-9 with TRBJ2-2; 10 bases match TRBD1. J gave up 6 bases and V 5 bases, and 9 bases lay outside the gene matches. Looked up from germline, CDR1 is SEHNR and CDR2 is FQNEAQ (reference sequence). The CDR3 runs 16 residues. The CDR3 reads CASSTGTGVEAGELFF. The DNA for the CDR3 is TGTGCCAGCAGCACCGGGACAGGGGTTGAGGCCGGGGAGCTGTTTTTT.

This clone appeared once. The chain has TRBV23-1 and TRBJ1-4; D unresolved. TRBV23-1 is an open reading frame whose function is uncertain. V was cut by 10 bases and J by 6 bases, with 6 bases left in between. The CDR3 is made up of 10 amino acids. In DNA, the CDR3 is TGCGCCATCCAATATGAAAAACTGTTTTTT. It codes for CAIQYEKLFF.

The chain carries TRBV9 and TRBJ2-1; 13 bases are shared with TRBD2. Germline CDR1 SGDLS, CDR2 YYNGEE. This CDR3 has 16 amino acids. The V and J ends lost 6 bases and 9 bases, in that order; junction bases with no gene match: 12. The CDR3 protein is CASTFEGLAGVGEQFF. The CDR3 coding sequence is TGTGCCAGCACCTTCGAAGGACTAGCGGGGGTCGGTGAGCAGTTCTTC.

This clone was found once. The J gene is TRBJ1-5, the V gene TRBV27; no reliable D call. Germline CDR1 MNHEY, CDR2 SMNVEV (reference sequence). The CDR3 length is 14 residues. Trimming took 3 bases from V and 0 from J, leaving 6 bases between them. The CDR3 spells CASSFDNSNQPQHF. Here the CDR3 DNA reads TGTGCCAGCAGTTTTGACAATAGCAATCAGCCCCAGCATTTT.

The chain carries TRBV4-1 and TRBJ1-2, with a weak D call TRBD1 (6 bases). With 4 bases removed from V and 5 bases from J, the gap between germline ends came to 17 bases. The CDR3 has 15 residues. Germline loops: CDR1 MGHRA, CDR2 YSYEKL. The CDR3 loop reads CASSLPGALRYGYTF. The CDR3 DNA sequence: TGCGCCAGCAGCCTTCCAGGGGCCCTTCGGTATGGCTACACCTTC.

The gene calls are TRBV7-8 and TRBJ2-7; maybe TRBD2 (5 bases). Between the trimmed V and J ends, which lost 0 bases and 6 bases, there was a span of 15 bases. The CDR3 runs to 15 residues. Germline lookup yields CDR1 SGHVS and CDR2 FQNEAQ. The CDR3 coding sequence is TGTGCCAGCAGCTTAGCCGCAGAGGGTTCTGGCGAGCAGTACTTC. Its translation is CASSLAAEGSGEQYF.

A single count supports this clone. This rearrangement joins TRBV3-1 (or the pseudogene TRBV3-2) to TRBJ2-7, with 9 positions matching TRBD1. CDR3 length: 14 amino acids. Germline-derived CDR1 and CDR2 are LGHDT and YNNKEL (reference sequence). Trimming cost V 6 bases and J 3 bases; bases outside gene matches: 6. CDR3 nucleotides: TGTGCCAGCAGTCCCGGGACAGGGTTCTACGAGCAGTACTTC. Amino acid sequence: CASSPGTGFYEQYF.

The chain couples TRBV6-5 to TRBJ2-2, with D perhaps matching TRBD2 (5 bases). Per germline, CDR1 MNHEY and CDR2 SVGAGI. CDR3 size: 12 residues. V shed 6 bases and J shed 7 bases, with 9 bases lying between them. The CDR3 loop is CASRVGVGELFF. The CDR3 DNA sequence: TGTGCCAGCAGAGTGGGAGTCGGGGAGCTGTTTTTT.

The genes are TRBV27 and TRBJ1-1; D uncertain. Germline-derived CDR1 and CDR2 are MNHEY and SMNVEV (reference sequence). CDR3 size: 15 residues. Deletions cut 5 bases from V and 6 bases from J, with 19 bases between. CDR3 sequence reads: CASSPRGLPRPEAFF. Written as DNA, the CDR3 is TGTGCCAGCAGTCCCCGAGGACTTCCTCGACCTGAAGCTTTCTTT.